The TCR beta chain under discussion was sequenced for a study of shared T cell receptors in the human thymus. Measured with immunoSEQ multiplex PCR; TCRdb has only the in-frame clones, and not every one. The profile shows approximately 580,000 clones, about 84% of them singletons. CDR1 is MNHEY, CDR2 SVGAGI, per germline. V was clipped by 4 bases and J by 6 bases; unmatched bases: 4. CDR3 length equals 14 residues. This same sample was also part of a study on human thymus T cells. That source notes: Finnish infants who were healthy and having corrective surgery for congenital heart defects made up the donors. During corrective heart surgery, resections were taken, and the thymus tissue came from them. Use of V and J genes seemed skewed within the thymic and blood repertoires. Related reports documented highly overlapping thymic repertoires among unrelated individuals.

The sequenced material came from thymocytes. The origin of this receptor is a boy under two years old with a congenital heart defect. This chain connects TRBV6-5 to TRBJ2-7; 12 bases fit TRBD2. Here the CDR3 reads CASSSRLAGVEQYF. The CDR3 nucleotides read TGTGCCAGCAGTTCCCGACTAGCGGGAGTCGAGCAGTACTTC.